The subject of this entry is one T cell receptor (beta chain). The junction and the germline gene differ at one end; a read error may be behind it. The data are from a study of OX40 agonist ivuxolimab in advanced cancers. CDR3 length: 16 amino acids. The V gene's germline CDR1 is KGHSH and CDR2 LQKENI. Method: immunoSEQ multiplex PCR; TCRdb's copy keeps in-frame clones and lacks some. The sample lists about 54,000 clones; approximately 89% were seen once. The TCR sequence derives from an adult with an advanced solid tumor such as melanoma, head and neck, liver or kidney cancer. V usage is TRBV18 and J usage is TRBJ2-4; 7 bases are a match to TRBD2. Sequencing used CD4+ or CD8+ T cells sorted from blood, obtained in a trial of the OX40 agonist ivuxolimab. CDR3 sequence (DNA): TGTGCCAGCTCACCACCGACGGGGGGTGCCAAAAGCATTCAGTACTTC. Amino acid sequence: CASSPPTGGAKSIQYF.